This TCR beta chain was recovered during a study of T cells in tuberculosis. Study outcomes and limitations: GMM-specific TCRs were nearer to active tuberculosis alpha repertoires, suggesting expansion. Active tuberculosis patients had shorter CDR3-alpha; the beta difference was nonsignificant.

At study entry, adolescents had tuberculin skin tests and IGRA screening. Libraries were prepared by immunoSEQ multiplex PCR; TCRdb keeps only in-frame clonotypes and omits some of them. The data contain tens of thousands of clones, roughly 93% of them seen just once; the ten biggest clones take up roughly 7%. The CDR3 is 16 residues long. V lost 0 bases to trimming and J lost 3 bases, with 12 bases between them. Per germline, CDR1 SGHRS and CDR2 YFSETQ. Comment on this clone: As yet, its antigen is unknown.

The sample taken for sequencing was PBMCs. This clonotype was obtained from a donor aged 10-35 years with latent tuberculosis or without tuberculosis infection. J is TRBJ2-2 and V is TRBV5-1; the D gene is possibly TRBD2 (5 bases). The CDR3 DNA reads as TGCGCCAGCAGCTTGGCCAGAGCGGTAGACACCGGGGAGCTGTTTTTT. Protein: CASSLARAVDTGELFF.